This T cell receptor beta chain came from a study of blood T cell repertoires in COVID-19. Study summary: Acute and convalescent COVID-19 specimens originated in the United States, Italy and Spain. From T cells, B-cell-depleted T cells, or PBMCs came the material, which was cDNA or gDNA.

Per the authors' pipeline: Estimated nucleated cell counts came from reference gene primer amplification. Measured with immunoSEQ multiplex PCR; TCRdb has only the in-frame clones, and not every one. Clone size and the V and J calls come from that table; the DNA yielded D and trimming. The sample yields roughly 46,000 clones, around nine tenths seen once. V was pared by 0 bases and J by 1 base, with 28 bases between. Germline CDR1 LGHNA, CDR2 YSLEER. The CDR3 has 21 amino acids. The V call is TRBV4-3, the J call TRBJ2-7, with D possibly TRBD2 on 6 matching bases. The sequencing sample was made of peripheral blood. The clonotype was recovered from a human donor with active COVID-19. The donor label of this sample is uncertain. The CDR3 protein is CASSQELIRAGGTGLSYEQYF. CDR3 sequence (DNA): TGCGCCAGCAGCCAAGAGTTAATCAGGGCTGGCGGGACCGGGCTTTCCTACGAGCAGTACTTC.